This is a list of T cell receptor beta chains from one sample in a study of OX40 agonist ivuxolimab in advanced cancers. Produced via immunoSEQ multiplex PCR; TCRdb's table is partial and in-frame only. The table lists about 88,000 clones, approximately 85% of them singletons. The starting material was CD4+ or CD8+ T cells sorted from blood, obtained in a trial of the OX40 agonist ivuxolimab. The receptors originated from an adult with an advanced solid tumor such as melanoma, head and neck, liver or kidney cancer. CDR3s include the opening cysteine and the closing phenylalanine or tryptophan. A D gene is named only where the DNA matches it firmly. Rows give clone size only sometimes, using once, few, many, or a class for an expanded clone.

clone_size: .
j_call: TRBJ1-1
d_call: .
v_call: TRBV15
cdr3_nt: TGTGCCACCGGCAGTGCCAAGACGTTCGCTTTCTTT
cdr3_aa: CATGSAKTFAFF

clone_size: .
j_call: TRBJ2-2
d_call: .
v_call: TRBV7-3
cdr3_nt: TGTGCCAGCAGCCCCCACACCCAGATGGGGCGGGGTAACACCGGGGAGCTGTTTTTT
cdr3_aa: CASSPHTQMGRGNTGELFF

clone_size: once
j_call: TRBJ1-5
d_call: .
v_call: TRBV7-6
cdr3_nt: TGTGCCAGCAGCTTAGACCCTATCCAACAGCCCCAGCATTTT
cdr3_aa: CASSLDPIQQPQHF

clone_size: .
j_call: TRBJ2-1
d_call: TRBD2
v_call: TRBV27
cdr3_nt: TGTGCCAGCAGTGACCGCCCGGGACTAGCGGGAGGCAATGAGCAGTTCTTC
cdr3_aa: CASSDRPGLAGGNEQFF

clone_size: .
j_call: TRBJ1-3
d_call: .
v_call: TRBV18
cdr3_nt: TGTGCCAGCTCACGGACAGTCATCTCTGGAAACACCATATATTTT
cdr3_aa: CASSRTVISGNTIYF

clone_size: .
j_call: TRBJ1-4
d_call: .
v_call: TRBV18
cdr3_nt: TGTGCCAGCTCACCTGGAGTCCCAACTAATGAAAAACTGTTTTTT
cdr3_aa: CASSPGVPTNEKLFF

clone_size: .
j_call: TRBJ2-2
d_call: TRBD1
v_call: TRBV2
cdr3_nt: TGTGCCAGCAGTATACAGGGGACCGGGGAGCTGTTTTTT
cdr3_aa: CASSIQGTGELFF

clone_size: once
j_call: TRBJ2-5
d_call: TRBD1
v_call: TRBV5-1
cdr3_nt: TGCGCCAGCAGCCGCCAGGGGGCATCCGAGGAGACCCAGTACTTC
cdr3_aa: CASSRQGASEETQYF

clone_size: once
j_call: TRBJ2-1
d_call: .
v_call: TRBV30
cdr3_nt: TGTGCCTGGAGTGTATGGGGTTACAATGAGCAGTTCTTC
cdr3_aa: CAWSVWGYNEQFF

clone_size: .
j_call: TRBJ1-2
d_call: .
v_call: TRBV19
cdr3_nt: TGTGCCAGTAGTTCGCCGGGACACAGCTATGGCTACACCTTC
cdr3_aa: CASSSPGHSYGYTF

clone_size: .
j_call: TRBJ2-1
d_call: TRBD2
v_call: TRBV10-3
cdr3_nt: TGTGCCATCAGTGGCCTAGCGGGAGGGCCCAAATTCCTGACACTCCACAATGAGCAGTTCTTC
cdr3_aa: CAISGLAGGPKFLTLHNEQFF

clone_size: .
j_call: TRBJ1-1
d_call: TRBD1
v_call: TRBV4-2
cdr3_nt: TGTGCCAGCAGCCAAGAGCCGGACAGGGGGCGTTTGAACACTGAAGCTTTCTTT
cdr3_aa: CASSQEPDRGRLNTEAFF

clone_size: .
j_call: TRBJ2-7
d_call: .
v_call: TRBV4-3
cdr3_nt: TGCGCCAGCAGCCAAGGAAGGAAGGAATACGAGCAGTACTTC
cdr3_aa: CASSQGRKEYEQYF

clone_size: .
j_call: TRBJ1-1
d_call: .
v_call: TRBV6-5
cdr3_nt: TGTGCCAGCAGTTACTCGAGTACCGCAGTGAACACTGAAGCTTTCTTT
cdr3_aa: CASSYSSTAVNTEAFF

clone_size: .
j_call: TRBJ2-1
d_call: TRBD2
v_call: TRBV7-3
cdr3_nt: TGTGCCAGCAGTTCCAGCGGGGGGGCATACAATGAGCAGTTCTTC
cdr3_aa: CASSSSGGAYNEQFF

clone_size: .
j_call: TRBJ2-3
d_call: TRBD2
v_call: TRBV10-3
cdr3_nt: TGTGCCATCAGCCTCGGGGGGGGTTCAACTAGCACAGATACGCAGTATTTT
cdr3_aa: CAISLGGGSTSTDTQYF

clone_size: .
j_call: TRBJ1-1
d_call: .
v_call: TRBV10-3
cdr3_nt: TGTGCCATCAAAGCGGGTTGGAACACTGAAGCTTTCTTT
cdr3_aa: CAIKAGWNTEAFF

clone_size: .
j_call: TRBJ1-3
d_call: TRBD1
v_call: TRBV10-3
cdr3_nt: TGTGCCATCAGCGATCCGGGACAGGCCCGCTCTGGAAACACCATATATTTT
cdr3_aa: CAISDPGQARSGNTIYF

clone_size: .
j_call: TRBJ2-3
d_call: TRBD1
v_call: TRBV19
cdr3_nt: TGTGCCACGAAGGACAGGGGGTTCGCAGATACGCAGTATTTT
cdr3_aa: CATKDRGFADTQYF